This T cell receptor beta chain originates from a study of regulatory T cells in long-lasting Graves disease. For the study at large: Graves' patients, newly diagnosed, had taken antithyroid drugs under 3 months. Study-wide results and limits: Persistent Graves' patients showed less TCR diversity than newly diagnosed patients showed.

Combining iRepertoire HTBI primers with Arm-PCR of CDR3 regions, the authors built TCR beta libraries. TCRdb redid the calling of the multiplex PCR reads with MiXCR, one entry per CDR3 protein. Of hundreds of thousands of distinct CDR3 sequences listed, roughly 13% are singletons. As concerns this clonotype: Its antigen remains unidentified.

The time point is: newly diagnosed GD, antithyroid drugs for less than 3 months. There was RNA extracted from PBMCs, and the TCR library was made from it. This same sample was also part of a study on T cells in Graves' hyperthyroidism and ophthalmopathy. From that second work: When the TCR CDR3 underwent first-round RT-PCR, the HTBI primer set was used. Ophthalmopathy was predicted by the model a median of approximately six months ahead of onset.

Sequenced material: peripheral blood mononuclear cells (PBMCs), taken at new diagnosis, from a patient treated with antithyroid drugs. The clonotype was recovered from a man younger than 45 with Graves disease.

The CDR3 spells CASSFGQAPYEQYF. The DNA of the CDR3 is TGTGCCAGCAGCTTCGGACAGGCCCCCTACGAGCAGTACTTC. The rearrangement joins TRBV11-3 to TRBJ2-7, with 7 positions matching TRBD1. In germline, CDR1 is SGHNT, CDR2 YENEEA. The CDR3 contains 14 residues. The V and J ends lost 3 bases and 2 bases, in that order; junction bases with no gene match: 4. Full variable domain (rest looked up from reference TRBV11-3 and TRBJ2-7): EAGVVQSPRYKIIEKKQPVAFWCNPISGHNTLYWYLQNLGQGPELLIRYENEEAVDDSQLPKDRFSAERLKGVDSTLKIQPAELGDSAVYLCASSFGQAPYEQYFGPGTRLTVT.